This T cell receptor (beta chain) was retrieved from a study of blood T cell repertoires in COVID-19. The CDR3 is made up of 15 amino acids. Germline CDR1 ENHRY, CDR2 SYGVKD. The V and J ends lost 0 bases and 4 bases respectively, with 7 bases between them. Study processing details: Nucleated cell number was recorded as an estimate derived from reference gene primer amplification. The repertoire was sequenced with immunoSEQ multiplex PCR; TCRdb's copy has only in-frame clones and lacks some. V, J and clone size are taken as reported in that table, and D and trimming were inferred from the DNA itself. Of a few hundred thousand clones detected, roughly 84% appear once; the ten largest clones hold about 1.5%.

This rearrangement joins TRBV10-3 to TRBJ1-6; D gene uncertain. Sample: peripheral blood. This clonotype was sampled from a woman aged 40 to 50 who had recovered from COVID-19. Written as DNA, the CDR3 is TGTGCCATCAGTGAGTCTTCGGGTTATAATTCACCCCTCCACTTT. Amino acid sequence: CAISESSGYNSPLHF.